This TCR beta chain stems from a study of blood T cell repertoires in COVID-19. Study overall: Collection of acute and convalescent COVID-19 samples took place in the United States, Italy and Spain. T cells, B-cell-depleted T cells, or PBMCs provided the cDNA or gDNA that served as material.

Original data processing: Amplification from reference gene primers served as the basis for estimated nucleated cell counts. Profiled with immunoSEQ multiplex PCR; TCRdb holds only in-frame clones, not every one. V and J calls and clone size follow that table, whereas D and trimming were derived from the DNA. The table shows around 270,000 clones, with roughly 86% occurring only once. Per germline, CDR1 MGHDK and CDR2 SYGVNS. The CDR3 has 17 amino acids. V gave up 1 base and J gave up 7 bases; unmatched junction bases: 12. This TCR was recovered from a woman aged 45-59 years with acute or convalescent COVID-19. The chain recombines TRBV25-1 with TRBJ2-1, with 8 bases matching TRBD2. Sequencing used peripheral blood. CDR3 region: CASSESSGGGVRNEQFF. DNA for the CDR3: TGTGCCAGCAGTGAATCCTCCGGGGGGGGAGTGAGGAATGAGCAGTTCTTC.